Sequencing of this T cell receptor beta chain was carried out in a study of Tregs in tolerant kidney transplant recipients. Regarding this clone: Its antigen is unidentified.

Study results and caveats: Activated donor B cell expansion appeared to reveal the most relevant donor-specific TCRbeta repertoire.

Related graft donors supplied nonmyeloablative bone marrow transplants, and mixed chimerism was transient. CDR3 length: 14 amino acids. V lost 10 bases, J lost 1 base, and 14 bases lay in between. The germline gives CDR1 MGHRA, CDR2 YSYEKL. TCRdb's table, derived via immunoSEQ multiplex PCR, lists solely in-frame clones and lacks some. In the table there are roughly 64,000 clones, about 87% of which are singletons. This chain links TRBV4-1 with TRBJ2-4, with a tentative D call TRBD2 (6 bases). Sequenced here: CD4+ T cells from blood (PBMCs), sampled 6 months after the transplant. The sequence derives from a human patient who received a combined kidney and bone marrow transplant. Some T cells may be graft donor cells. The CDR3 here is CATGDTSAKNIQYF. Here the CDR3 DNA reads TGCGCCACGGGAGACACTTCGGCCAAAAACATTCAGTACTTC.